These T cell receptor beta chains were read from a single sample in a study of shared clonotypes between healthy human individuals. Using immunoSEQ multiplex PCR, the repertoire was profiled, and TCRdb retains in-frame clones only, with some absent. Among over a million clones listed, approximately 76% were seen once. Material: memory CD4+ T cells sorted from blood. The receptors derive from a man between 18 and 35 years old in good health. The CDR3 runs from the conserved cysteine through the conserved F or W. Fields, in order: V gene, D gene, clone size, J gene, CDR3 protein, CDR3 DNA. A D gene is named only where the DNA matches it firmly. Some rows have no size entry. The others give once, few or many, or a class for an expanded clone.

TRBV6-1,-,-,TRBJ2-5,CASSPSETQYF,TGTGCCAGCAGCCCATCAGAGACCCAGTACTTC
TRBV29-1,-,-,TRBJ2-1,CSVAPRRAVDNEQFF,TGCAGCGTCGCCCCTAGGAGAGCGGTAGACAATGAGCAGTTCTTC
TRBV2,-,-,TRBJ2-1,CASSEAGPGEKFF,TGTGCCAGCAGTGAAGCGGGACCGGGGGAGAAGTTCTTC
TRBV11-3,TRBD1,-,TRBJ2-2,CASMQGQGVNTGELFF,TGTGCCAGCATGCAGGGACAGGGGGTGAACACCGGGGAGCTGTTTTTT
TRBV15,-,-,TRBJ2-3,CATSRAWGVDTQYF,TGTGCCACCAGCAGAGCGTGGGGTGTAGATACGCAGTATTTT
TRBV6-1,-,many,TRBJ1-1,CASSESDQMNTEAFF,TGTGCCAGCAGTGAGTCAGATCAAATGAACACTGAAGCTTTCTTT
TRBV4-1,-,once,TRBJ2-1,CASSQVVVGGPGNEQFF,TGCGCCAGCAGCCAAGTGGTTGTGGGGGGCCCTGGCAATGAGCAGTTCTTC
TRBV30,-,-,TRBJ2-3,CAWSVSGVKGTDTQYF,TGTGCCTGGAGTGTATCCGGGGTAAAAGGCACAGATACGCAGTATTTT
TRBV5-1,TRBD2,-,TRBJ2-1,CASSEAGGIYNEQFF,TGCGCCAGCAGCGAAGCGGGGGGAATTTACAATGAGCAGTTCTTC
TRBV7-2,-,-,TRBJ1-1,CASSLQGGYTEAFF,TGTGCCAGCAGCTTACAGGGAGGGTACACTGAAGCTTTCTTT
TRBV10-2,-,-,TRBJ1-3,CASSGHTIYF,TGCGCCAGCAGTGGGCACACCATATATTTT
TRBV2,-,-,TRBJ2-1,CASSYSPTGSSYNEQFF,TGTGCCAGCAGCTACAGCCCTACAGGGAGCTCCTACAATGAGCAGTTCTTC
TRBV11-2,-,few,TRBJ2-2,CASSLKIALNTGELFF,TGTGCCAGCAGCTTAAAGATTGCCTTGAACACCGGGGAGCTGTTTTTT
TRBV7-9,-,many,TRBJ1-3,CASSPQKPGPQPGNTIYF,TGTGCCAGCAGCCCCCAAAAACCGGGACCCCAGCCTGGAAACACCATATATTTT
TRBV2,-,-,TRBJ2-5,CASSEETHMRETQYF,TGTGCCAGCAGTGAAGAGACGCACATGAGGGAGACCCAGTACTTC
TRBV27,TRBD2,few,TRBJ2-5,CASSPGLGFLQYF,TGTGCCAGCAGCCCAGGACTAGGGTTCCTCCAGTACTTC
TRBV7-2,TRBD2,few,TRBJ2-5,CASSRRLAGETQYF,TGTGCCAGCAGCCGTCGACTAGCAGGGGAGACCCAGTACTTC
TRBV6-1,-,-,TRBJ2-1,CASLIETSYNEQFF,TGTGCCAGCTTAATCGAGACATCCTACAATGAGCAGTTCTTC
TRBV2,-,-,TRBJ2-7,CASSSTGVLYEQYF,TGTGCCAGCAGCTCGACGGGGGTTCTCTACGAGCAGTACTTC
TRBV6-1,-,-,TRBJ1-6,CASKPGHNNSPLHF,TGTGCCAGCAAACCGGGACATAATAATTCACCCCTCCACTTT
TRBV5-4,-,-,TRBJ2-7,CASSPDYRGGDEQYF,TGTGCCAGCAGCCCGGACTACAGGGGAGGCGACGAGCAGTACTTC
TRBV5-5,-,-,TRBJ1-3,CASSLEPTGNTIYF,TGTGCCAGCAGCTTGGAACCCACTGGAAACACCATATATTTT
TRBV15,-,-,TRBJ1-1,CATSRDPNTEAFF,TGTGCCACCAGCAGGGACCCGAACACTGAAGCTTTCTTT
TRBV6-1,-,-,TRBJ1-3,CASVTRTVSGNTIYF,TGTGCCAGCGTTACTCGGACGGTCTCTGGAAACACCATATATTTT
TRBV7-2,TRBD2,-,TRBJ2-1,CASSLAGGGPYNEQFF,TGTGCCAGCAGCTTAGCGGGCGGGGGACCCTACAATGAGCAGTTCTTC
TRBV15,TRBD2,many,TRBJ2-5,CATSRGLSSGTGGETQYF,TGTGCCACCAGCAGAGGATTGTCTAGCGGGACGGGCGGGGAGACCCAGTACTTC
TRBV9,TRBD1,-,TRBJ2-7,CASGRTGKSYEQYF,TGTGCCAGCGGGAGGACAGGGAAATCCTACGAGCAGTACTTC
TRBV28,TRBD1,-,TRBJ1-1,CASSLQGANTEAFF,TGTGCCAGCAGCCTCCAGGGGGCGAACACTGAAGCTTTCTTT
TRBV6-5,-,many,TRBJ1-2,CASRDSGGVGYGYTF,TGTGCCAGCAGGGACTCGGGGGGCGTTGGGTATGGCTACACCTTC
TRBV27,-,few,TRBJ2-6,CASSLSGVTGANVLTF,TGTGCCAGCAGTTTATCGGGGGTAACCGGGGCCAACGTCCTGACTTTC
TRBV9,TRBD2,few,TRBJ2-3,CASSPRGADTQYF,TGTGCCAGCAGCCCCCGGGGGGCAGATACGCAGTATTTT
TRBV11-3,-,few,TRBJ2-7,CASSLDQSSYEQYF,TGTGCCAGCAGCTTAGATCAGAGCTCCTACGAGCAGTACTTC
TRBV11-2,-,-,TRBJ2-7,CASSVGRVYEQYF,TGTGCCAGCAGCGTGGGCAGGGTATACGAGCAGTACTTC
TRBV6-5,-,once,TRBJ2-3,CASRRGLSTDTQYF,TGTGCCAGCCGTCGGGGGCTTAGCACAGATACGCAGTATTTT
TRBV2,-,-,TRBJ2-1,CASRYSNEQFF,TGTGCCAGCAGGTACAGCAATGAGCAGTTCTTC
TRBV6-6,-,-,TRBJ2-7,CASSDGTYEQYF,TGTGCCAGCAGTGACGGGACCTACGAGCAGTACTTC
TRBV5-1,-,-,TRBJ1-6,CASSQNLGEDGSPLHF,TGCGCCAGCAGCCAAAACCTCGGGGAGGATGGTTCACCCCTCCACTTT
TRBV4-1,-,-,TRBJ2-2,CASSQKGTSNTGELFF,TGCGCCAGCAGCCAGAAGGGGACGTCGAACACCGGGGAGCTGTTTTTT
TRBV6-6,TRBD1,-,TRBJ1-1,CASRVQGSEAFF,TGTGCCAGCAGGGTACAGGGGTCTGAAGCTTTCTTT
TRBV7-6,-,few,TRBJ2-2,CASTNGTHAGELFF,TGTGCCAGCACCAACGGGACCCACGCCGGGGAGCTGTTTTTT